This T cell receptor (beta chain) was sequenced for a study of control samples from healthy donors and cancer patients. Assay used: immunoSEQ multiplex PCR; TCRdb lists only in-frame clones, some missing. The sample has approximately 120,000 clones; roughly 90% are singletons. This clone is a singleton in its sample. The CDR3 consists of 13 residues. Germline loops: CDR1 ENHRY, CDR2 SYGVKD. V was shortened by 0 bases and J by 6 bases, with 7 bases between the two germline ends. The sequence derives from a woman between 50 and 59 years old in good health. Sequenced: blood. The chain recombines TRBV10-3 with TRBJ2-3; D unresolved. The CDR3 DNA sequence: TGTGCCATCAGTGAGTCTAAGACGGATACGCAGTATTTT. It translates to CAISESKTDTQYF.